This T cell receptor beta chain was observed in a study of shared clonotypes between healthy human individuals. General observations from the study: Naive subsets usually exceeded memory subsets in estimated richness. Some naive CD4 clonotypes, 4% to 6%, turned up in common across a few donors.

A single count supports this clone. Its antigen is unidentified. Sorted-subset replicate PCR reactions were performed with approximately 200 ng DNA, corresponding to roughly 29,000 T cell genomes. The table came from immunoSEQ multiplex PCR; TCRdb's copy has only in-frame clones and leaves some out. The sample lists some 660,000 clones, around 73% occurring once. Deletions cut 8 bases from V and 1 base from J, with 13 bases between. The V gene's germline CDR1 is MNHNS and CDR2 SASEGT. The CDR3 length is 14 residues. All the donors were Caucasian adults who lived in Nashville, Tennessee. The sequencing input was memory CD4+ T cells sorted from blood. The sample's subset: CD45RA-negative fraction. The V gene is TRBV6-1, the J gene TRBJ2-3; D may be TRBD1 (6 bases). The clonotype originates from a woman in her thirties in good health. In nucleotides, the CDR3 is TGTGCCAGCTCTGGGGGCTTGGGCACAGATACGCAGTATTTT. Its protein product is CASSGGLGTDTQYF.